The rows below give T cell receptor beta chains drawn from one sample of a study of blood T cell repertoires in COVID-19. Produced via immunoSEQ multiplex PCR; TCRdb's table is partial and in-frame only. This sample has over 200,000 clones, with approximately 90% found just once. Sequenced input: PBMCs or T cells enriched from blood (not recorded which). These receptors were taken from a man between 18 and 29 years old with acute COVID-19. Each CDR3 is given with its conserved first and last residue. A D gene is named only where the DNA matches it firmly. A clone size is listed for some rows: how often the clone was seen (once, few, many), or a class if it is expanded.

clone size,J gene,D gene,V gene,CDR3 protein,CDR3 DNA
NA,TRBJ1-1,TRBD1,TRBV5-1,CASSTRQGWGTEAFF,TGCGCCAGCAGCACCCGACAGGGATGGGGCACTGAAGCTTTCTTT
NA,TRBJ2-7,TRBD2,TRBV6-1,CASKLSGSSVYEQYF,TGTGCCAGCAAACTTAGCGGGAGTTCTGTGTACGAGCAGTACTTC
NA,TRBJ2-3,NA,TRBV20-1,CAGTGSDTQYF,TGCGCGGGTACAGGGTCGGATACGCAGTATTTT
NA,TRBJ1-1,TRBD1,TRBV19,CASRGDRLGAEAFF,TGTGCCAGTAGGGGGGACAGGCTAGGCGCTGAAGCTTTCTTT
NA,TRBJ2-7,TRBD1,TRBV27,CASSAGQGLSYEQYF,TGTGCCAGCAGTGCGGGACAGGGCCTCTCCTACGAGCAGTACTTC
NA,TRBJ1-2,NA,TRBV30,CAWALPLRGNYGYTF,TGTGCCTGGGCCCTACCTCTAAGGGGAAACTATGGCTACACCTTC
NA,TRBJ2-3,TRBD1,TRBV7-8,CASTSRGQGALARGDTQYF,TGTGCCAGCACCTCCCGGGGACAGGGGGCATTAGCGAGAGGGGATACGCAGTATTTT
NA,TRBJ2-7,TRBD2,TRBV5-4,CASSLVGSGRGSYEQYF,TGTGCCAGCAGCTTGGTCGGCAGCGGGAGGGGGAGTTACGAGCAGTACTTC
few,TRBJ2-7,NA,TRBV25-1,CASSEFETISNEQYF,TGTGCCAGCAGTGAATTTGAGACTATTAGCAACGAGCAGTACTTC
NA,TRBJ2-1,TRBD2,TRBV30,CAWRSGRAGYEQFF,TGTGCCTGGAGGAGCGGGAGGGCAGGTTATGAGCAGTTCTTC
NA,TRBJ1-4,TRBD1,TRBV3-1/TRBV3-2,CASSDGTGGEKLFF,TGTGCCAGCAGTGACGGGACAGGCGGTGAAAAACTGTTTTTT
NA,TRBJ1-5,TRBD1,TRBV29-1,CSVGVRGRQPQHF,TGCAGCGTGGGGGTGAGGGGGCGTCAGCCCCAGCATTTT
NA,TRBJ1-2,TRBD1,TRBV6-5,CASSYSETGVGYTF,TGTGCCAGCAGTTACTCCGAGACAGGGGTGGGCTACACCTTC
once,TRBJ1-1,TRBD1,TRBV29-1,CSVGQGAGTEAFF,TGCAGCGTTGGACAGGGGGCCGGCACTGAAGCTTTCTTT
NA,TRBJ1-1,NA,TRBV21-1,CARPARQNEAFF,TGTGCCAGACCCGCTCGACAGAATGAAGCTTTCTTT
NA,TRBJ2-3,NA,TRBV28,CASSPRRDFTDTQYF,TGTGCCAGCAGTCCGCGCCGGGACTTCACAGATACGCAGTATTTT
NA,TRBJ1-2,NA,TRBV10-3,CAIKRGPEGYTF,TGTGCCATCAAGCGGGGGCCGGAGGGCTACACCTTC